This is a list of T cell receptor beta chains from one sample in a study of OX40 agonist ivuxolimab in advanced cancers. Profiled with immunoSEQ multiplex PCR; TCRdb holds only in-frame clones, not every one. The sample lists roughly 86,000 clones, around nine tenths occurring once. This specimen consisted of CD4+ or CD8+ T cells sorted from blood, obtained in a trial of the OX40 agonist ivuxolimab. These receptors all come from an adult with an advanced solid tumor such as melanoma, head and neck, liver or kidney cancer. Each CDR3 is given with its conserved first and last residue. The D gene is left open where the match is weak. Clone size is shown for a subset of rows, as once, few, many or a class of expanded clone.

>TRBJ2-3|TRBD2|TRBV5-8|.
CASRIAGASTDTQYF
TGTGCCAGCAGGATAGCGGGAGCCAGCACAGATACGCAGTATTTT
>TRBJ2-3|.|TRBV6-5|.
CASRPQEASTQYF
TGTGCCAGCAGACCCCAGGAAGCTTCAACGCAGTATTTT
>TRBJ2-1|.|TRBV2|.
CATTPGEIVPFWIKSYNEQFF
TGTGCCACCACACCAGGGGAAATAGTCCCTTTCTGGATTAAGTCCTACAATGAGCAGTTCTTC
>TRBJ1-5|.|TRBV30|few
CAWSSTDNQPQHF
TGTGCCTGGAGTTCAACGGACAATCAGCCCCAGCATTTT
>TRBJ2-2|.|TRBV21-1|.
CASSKRAKPPGELFF
TGTGCCAGCAGCAAAAGGGCTAAACCCCCCGGGGAGCTGTTTTTT
>TRBJ2-1|.|TRBV29-1|.
CSVVWLGRGHEQFF
TGCAGCGTTGTATGGCTCGGGAGAGGTCATGAGCAGTTCTTC
>TRBJ1-2|.|TRBV5-1|few
CASSVSETENYGYTF
TGCGCCAGCAGCGTATCTGAGACAGAAAACTATGGCTACACCTTC
>TRBJ2-3|.|TRBV5-1|.
CASSVPGPTTDTQYF
TGCGCCAGCAGCGTTCCGGGCCCCACTACAGATACGCAGTATTTT
>TRBJ2-5|.|TRBV7-2|few
CASSTSGGETQYF
TGTGCCAGCAGCACCTCAGGGGGGGAGACCCAGTACTTC
>TRBJ1-2|.|TRBV14|.
CASSQVGGVGGYTF
TGTGCCAGCAGCCAAGTCGGAGGGGTGGGTGGCTACACCTTC
>TRBJ1-5|.|TRBV5-5|.
CASSSILYSNQPQHF
TGTGCCAGCAGCTCAATACTTTATAGCAATCAGCCCCAGCATTTT
>TRBJ1-2|TRBD1|TRBV7-6|.
CASSSPGQGSIYGYTF
TGTGCCAGCAGCTCGCCGGGACAGGGGTCCATCTATGGCTACACCTTC
>TRBJ2-1|TRBD2|TRBV7-2|.
CASSLEGLAAPYNEQFF
TGTGCCAGCAGCTTAGAGGGCCTAGCGGCACCCTACAATGAGCAGTTCTTC
>TRBJ2-4|TRBD2|TRBV2|.
CASSDVGGRAKNIQYF
TGTGCCAGCAGTGATGTGGGCGGGAGGGCCAAAAACATTCAGTACTTC
>TRBJ2-1|TRBD2|TRBV7-9|.
CASSTLAGGGNEQFF
TGTGCCAGCAGCACACTAGCGGGAGGTGGAAATGAGCAGTTCTTC
>TRBJ2-1|TRBD2|TRBV11-2|once
CASRALAGGLPGEQFF
TGTGCCAGCAGGGCACTAGCGGGAGGCCTCCCGGGGGAGCAGTTCTTC
>TRBJ2-7|.|TRBV18|.
CASSPEGLGTYEQYF
TGTGCCAGCTCACCAGAGGGTTTGGGGACCTACGAGCAGTACTTC
>TRBJ2-1|.|TRBV28|.
CASSLSVGSNEQFF
TGTGCCAGCAGTTTATCGGTCGGCTCCAATGAGCAGTTCTTC
>TRBJ2-5|TRBD2|TRBV5-4|.
CASSLPGGETQYF
TGTGCCAGCAGCTTGCCGGGGGGGGAGACCCAGTACTTC
>TRBJ2-5|TRBD1|TRBV6-1|.
CASRRTGVETQYF
TGTGCCAGCAGGCGTACAGGGGTCGAGACCCAGTACTTC
>TRBJ2-1|.|TRBV28|.
CASKGQGEQFF
TGTGCCAGCAAGGGGCAAGGGGAGCAGTTCTTC
>TRBJ2-1|TRBD2|TRBV7-9|few
CASSIGTSGQFF
TGTGCCAGCAGCATTGGGACTAGCGGGCAGTTCTTC
>TRBJ1-2|.|TRBV28|.
CASSSDRGYTF
TGTGCCAGCAGTTCCGACCGAGGCTACACCTTC
>TRBJ2-1|TRBD2|TRBV9|.
CASSVSGLATYNEQFF
TGTGCCAGCAGCGTATCGGGACTAGCCACGTACAATGAGCAGTTCTTC
>TRBJ1-3|.|TRBV27|.
CASSKYSSGNTIYF
TGTGCCAGCAGTAAATACAGCTCTGGAAACACCATATATTTT
>TRBJ2-7|.|TRBV5-4|.
CASSSSPIGYEQYF
TGTGCCAGCAGCTCTAGCCCCATAGGCTACGAGCAGTACTTC
>TRBJ2-3|TRBD2|TRBV19|.
CASSTPGLAGDTQYF
TGTGCCAGTAGTACTCCGGGACTAGCGGGAGATACGCAGTATTTT
>TRBJ1-2|TRBD1|TRBV28|.
CASSLPQGAGYTF
TGTGCCAGCAGTTTACCACAGGGGGCTGGCTACACCTTC
>TRBJ1-1|.|TRBV27|.
CASRLQGLNTEAFF
TGTGCCAGCAGACTTCAGGGCTTGAACACTGAAGCTTTCTTT
>TRBJ2-1|TRBD2|TRBV13|.
CASSLAIIAGAEQFF
TGTGCCAGCAGCTTAGCCATTATAGCGGGAGCTGAGCAGTTCTTC
>TRBJ2-3|.|TRBV6-4|.
CASSLGGSDTQYF
TGTGCCAGCAGCCTGGGCGGGTCAGATACGCAGTATTTT
>TRBJ1-1|.|TRBV9|.
CASSVGDIGEAFF
TGTGCCAGCAGCGTAGGAGATATAGGTGAAGCTTTCTTT
>TRBJ2-2|TRBD2|TRBV11-2|.
CASRRGSGRGNTGELFF
TGTGCCAGCAGGCGTGGTAGCGGGAGGGGTAACACCGGGGAGCTGTTTTTT
>TRBJ2-5|TRBD1|TRBV27|.
CASRQGRETQYF
TGTGCCAGCCGACAGGGTAGAGAGACCCAGTACTTC
>TRBJ1-4|.|TRBV9|.
CASSVEGRWGEKLFF
TGTGCCAGCAGCGTAGAAGGGCGCTGGGGTGAAAAACTGTTTTTT
>TRBJ1-3|.|TRBV7-6|.
CASSLFSGSGNTIYF
TGTGCCAGCAGCTTATTTTCCGGGTCTGGAAACACCATATATTTT
>TRBJ2-2|.|TRBV6-5|.
CASSYSTSRTGELFF
TGTGCCAGCAGTTACTCTACTAGCAGAACCGGGGAGCTGTTTTTT
>TRBJ1-2|.|TRBV6-5|.
CASRSGRYGYTF
TGTGCCAGCAGATCCGGGAGATATGGCTACACCTTC
>TRBJ1-2|TRBD1|TRBV6-1|.
CASSEVLFLGTGGRYTF
TGTGCCAGCAGTGAAGTCCTATTTTTGGGGACAGGGGGGCGCTACACCTTC
>TRBJ2-3|TRBD1|TRBV5-1|.
CASSKDRGTDTQYF
TGCGCCAGCAGCAAGGACAGGGGCACAGATACGCAGTATTTT
>TRBJ2-1|.|TRBV27|.
CASSYSTGIRGYNEQFF
TGTGCCAGCAGTTACTCGACGGGGATCAGGGGTTACAATGAGCAGTTCTTC
>TRBJ2-7|.|TRBV4-1|.
CASSQDFPGYEQYF
TGCGCCAGCAGCCAAGACTTTCCAGGGTACGAGCAGTACTTC
>TRBJ2-7|.|TRBV6-6|.
CASGGRIYEQYF
TGTGCCAGCGGCGGCAGGATCTACGAGCAGTACTTC
>TRBJ2-7|.|TRBV5-1|.
CASSLDLTGSHHEQYF
TGCGCCAGCAGCTTGGACCTCACAGGTTCCCACCACGAGCAGTACTTC
>TRBJ1-3|TRBD1|TRBV28|.
CASMPGQERNTIYF
TGTGCCAGCATGCCGGGACAGGAGAGAAACACCATATATTTT
>TRBJ1-3|.|TRBV4-3|.
CASSQGPTGGDTIYF
TGCGCCAGCAGCCAAGGTCCTACGGGAGGGGACACCATATATTTT
>TRBJ1-5|.|TRBV7-2|.
CASSTQGSNQPQHF
TGTGCCAGCAGCACACAGGGAAGCAATCAGCCCCAGCATTTT
>TRBJ1-5|TRBD1|TRBV27|.
CASIYIRGQAPISNQPQHF
TGTGCCAGCATCTATATAAGGGGACAGGCGCCGATAAGCAATCAGCCCCAGCATTTT
>TRBJ1-1|TRBD1|TRBV29-1|few
CSVEGGRGRPSTEAFF
TGCAGCGTTGAGGGGGGAAGGGGGCGGCCGAGCACTGAAGCTTTCTTT
>TRBJ2-5|.|TRBV6-5|.
CASRGGNQETQYF
TGTGCCAGCAGAGGGGGGAATCAAGAGACCCAGTACTTC
>TRBJ1-5|.|TRBV18|once
CASSPFSSGSNQPQHF
TGTGCCAGCTCACCTTTTAGTAGTGGGAGCAATCAGCCCCAGCATTTT
>TRBJ2-7|TRBD1|TRBV27|.
CASRLAGGSPQYF
TGTGCCAGCAGGTTGGCAGGGGGATCGCCGCAGTACTTC
>TRBJ2-1|TRBD2|TRBV4-3|.
CASSQGETSGVFYNEQFF
TGCGCCAGCAGCCAGGGGGAGACTAGCGGAGTATTCTACAATGAGCAGTTCTTC
>TRBJ1-1|TRBD1|TRBV11-3|.
CASSPRTGKTEAFF
TGTGCCAGCAGCCCCCGGACAGGGAAAACTGAAGCTTTCTTT
>TRBJ1-5|.|TRBV6-5|once
CASSYSAGGNQPQHF
TGTGCCAGCAGTTACTCGGCGGGGGGCAATCAGCCCCAGCATTTT